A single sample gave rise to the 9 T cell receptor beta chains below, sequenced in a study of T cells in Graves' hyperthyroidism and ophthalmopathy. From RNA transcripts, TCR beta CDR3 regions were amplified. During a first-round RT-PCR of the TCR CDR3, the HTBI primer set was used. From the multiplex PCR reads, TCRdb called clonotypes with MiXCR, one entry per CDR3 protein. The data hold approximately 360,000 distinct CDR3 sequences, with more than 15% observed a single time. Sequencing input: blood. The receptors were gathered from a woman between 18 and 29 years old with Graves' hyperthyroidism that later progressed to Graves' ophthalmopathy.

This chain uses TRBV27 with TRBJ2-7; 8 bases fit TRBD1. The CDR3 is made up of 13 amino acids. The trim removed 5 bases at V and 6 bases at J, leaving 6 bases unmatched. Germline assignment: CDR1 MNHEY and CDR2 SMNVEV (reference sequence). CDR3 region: CASSTDRVGEQYF. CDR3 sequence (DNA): TGTGCCAGCAGTACGGACAGGGTCGGCGAGCAGTACTTC.

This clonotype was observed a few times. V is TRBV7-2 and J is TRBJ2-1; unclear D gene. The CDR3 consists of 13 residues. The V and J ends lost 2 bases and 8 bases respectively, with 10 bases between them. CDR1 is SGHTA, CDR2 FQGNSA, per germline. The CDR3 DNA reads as TGTGCCAGCAGCTTAAACTCTCTTGATGAGCAGTTCTTC. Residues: CASSLNSLDEQFF.

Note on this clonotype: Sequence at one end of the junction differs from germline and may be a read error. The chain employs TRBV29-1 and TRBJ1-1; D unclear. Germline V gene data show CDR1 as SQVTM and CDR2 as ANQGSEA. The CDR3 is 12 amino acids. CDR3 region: CSVDSVNAEAFF. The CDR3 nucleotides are TGCAGCGTTGATTCTGTGAACGCTGAAGCTTTCTTT.

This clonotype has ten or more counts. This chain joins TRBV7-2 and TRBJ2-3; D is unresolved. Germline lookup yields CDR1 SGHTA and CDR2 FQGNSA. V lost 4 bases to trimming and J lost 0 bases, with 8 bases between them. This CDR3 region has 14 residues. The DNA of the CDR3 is TGTGCCAGCAGCTCCTGGGGTAGCACAGATACGCAGTATTTT. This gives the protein CASSSWGSTDTQYF.

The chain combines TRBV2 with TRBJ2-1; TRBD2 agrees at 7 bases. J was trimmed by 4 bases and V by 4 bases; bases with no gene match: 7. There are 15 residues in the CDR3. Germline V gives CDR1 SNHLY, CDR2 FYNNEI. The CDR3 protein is CASSGGREQYNEQFF. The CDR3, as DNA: TGTGCCAGCAGTGGAGGGCGGGAGCAGTACAATGAGCAGTTCTTC.

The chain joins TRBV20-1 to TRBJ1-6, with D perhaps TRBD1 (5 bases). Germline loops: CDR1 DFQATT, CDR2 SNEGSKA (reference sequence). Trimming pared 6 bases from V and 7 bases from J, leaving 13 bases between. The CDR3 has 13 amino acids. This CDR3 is CSAQSTVNSPLHF. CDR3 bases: TGCAGTGCCCAATCGACAGTCAATTCACCCCTCCACTTT.

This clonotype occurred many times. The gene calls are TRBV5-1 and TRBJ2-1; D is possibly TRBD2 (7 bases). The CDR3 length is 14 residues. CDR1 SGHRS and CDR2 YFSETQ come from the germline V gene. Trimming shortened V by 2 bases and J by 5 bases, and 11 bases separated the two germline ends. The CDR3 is CASSLAGHNNEQFF. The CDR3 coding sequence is TGCGCCAGCAGCTTAGCGGGACACAACAATGAGCAGTTCTTC.

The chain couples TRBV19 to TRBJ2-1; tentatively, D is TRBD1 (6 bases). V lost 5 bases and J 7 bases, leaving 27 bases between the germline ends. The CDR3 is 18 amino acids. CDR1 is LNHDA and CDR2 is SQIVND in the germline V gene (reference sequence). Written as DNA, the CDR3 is TGTGCCAGTAGTGTCCTAGGGACACCCAAAACCTGGGGGAATGAGCAGTTCTTC. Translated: CASSVLGTPKTWGNEQFF.

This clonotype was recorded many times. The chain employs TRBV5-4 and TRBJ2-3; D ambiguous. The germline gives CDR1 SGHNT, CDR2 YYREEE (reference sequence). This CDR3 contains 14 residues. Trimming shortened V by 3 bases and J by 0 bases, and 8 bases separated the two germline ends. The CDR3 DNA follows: TGTGCCAGCAGCTCCACACCAAGCACAGATACGCAGTATTTT. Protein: CASSSTPSTDTQYF. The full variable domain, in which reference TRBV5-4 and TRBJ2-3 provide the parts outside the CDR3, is ETGVTQSPTHLIKTRGQQVTLRCSSQSGHNTVSWYQQALGQGPQFIFQYYREEENGRGNFPPRFSGLQFPNYSSELNVNALELDDSALYLCASSSTPSTDTQYFGPGTRLTVL.